This T cell receptor (beta chain) was observed in a study of blood T cell repertoires in COVID-19. Per the germline V gene, CDR1 is ENHRY and CDR2 is SYGVKD. The CDR3 runs to 15 residues. The V and J ends lost 7 bases and 0 bases respectively, with 15 bases between them. TCRdb's copy holds only in-frame clones and misses some; the assay was immunoSEQ multiplex PCR. The sample shows roughly 110,000 clones, approximately 88% of them seen only once. Sequences were obtained from peripheral blood. The origin of this receptor is a human donor in a cohort sampled during active COVID-19. This chain links TRBV10-3 with TRBJ1-1; D may be TRBD1 (5 bases). The CDR3 DNA reads TGTGCCATCACCCCGGAGGGGCGTCTGAACACTGAAGCTTTCTTT. It specifies CAITPEGRLNTEAFF.